This T cell receptor beta chain was identified in a study of T cell repertoires in cytomegalovirus infection (dated by TCRdb to the late 2010s). General notes on the study: Donor HLA type was relevant to the analysis, as public TCR beta signatures indicated carriage of CMV infection together with the matching HLA type.

On this clonotype itself: What antigen it recognizes has not been identified. Within one base of it there is no much larger clone, and no base qualities were kept.

Sequencing relied on an Illumina HiSeq 1500. TCRdb reanalyzed the raw reads on its own, using fastp at Q25 for trimming and MiXCR for clone calling, and kept in-frame beta chains. Records with the same CDR3 protein are collapsed into one entry carrying the most frequent genes and DNA. This sample gives about 300,000 distinct CDR3 sequences in total; around 10% of them show up just once. The top ten constitute 2.5% of the sample. Overall study outcomes, separate from this receptor: The ex vivo response was dominated by HLA-C-restricted CMV-specific TCR beta clonotypes, and the single most frequent clonotype in two of eight donors was supplied by these HLA-C-restricted clonotypes. Carriers of CMV infection plus the relevant HLA type were discriminated by the cumulative frequency of public TCR beta family members in the study cohort and in an independent approximately 360-donor cohort.

Material for sequencing was PBMCs. The receptor was isolated from a human donor in good health (CMV status not recorded). Some clones in this sample may be carry-over from other donors' samples.

The CDR3 protein sequence reads: CASSRTSGGNQETQYF. The nucleotides read TGTGCCAGCAGCCGGACTAGCGGGGGCAACCAAGAGACCCAGTACTTC. This chain joins TRBV7-9 to TRBJ2-5, with 13 central nucleotides matching TRBD2. The CDR3 contains 16 residues, cysteine and phenylalanine counted. Left in the record is the CDR3 DNA by itself, 48 bases read in frame from the first base. From V the trimming removes 5 bases and from J it removes 0 bases, while the gene matches leave 3 bases of the junction unaccounted for. Based on the germline V gene (reference sequence), the CDR1 and CDR2 sequences are SEHNR and FQNEAQ.